The 9 T cell receptor beta chains presented below share a single source sample, sequenced in a study of T-cell memory formation after mild COVID-19. Each CDR3 protein is one row after TCRdb ran MiXCR on the 5' RACE reads. Of almost 550,000 distinct CDR3 sequences listed, roughly 22% are singletons. Sequencing used PBMCs or a T cell subset sorted from them (not recorded which). These receptors originate from an adult woman who had mild COVID-19 (a few samples of this study predate the infection). Cell type and time point are not known.

This clonotype was counted a few times. The V gene is TRBV20-1, the J gene TRBJ1-3; the D is unclear. CDR1 and CDR2 (germline): DFQATT, SNEGSKA (reference sequence). This CDR3 has 14 amino acids. Trimming shortened V by 6 bases and J by 1 base, and 13 bases separated the two germline ends. The CDR3 loop is CSARKLVSGNTIYF. In nucleotides, the CDR3 is TGCAGTGCCCGAAAACTGGTGTCTGGAAACACCATATATTTT.

The table lists this clonotype with a few counts. The rearrangement joins TRBV27 to TRBJ1-2; D possibly corresponds to TRBD1 (6 bases). There are 13 residues in the CDR3. CDR1 is MNHEY and CDR2 is SMNVEV in the germline V gene (reference sequence). Trimming stripped 6 bases from V and 8 bases from J, with 16 bases between. The CDR3 is CASSATQGKGYTF. The CDR3 coding sequence is TGTGCCAGCAGCGCGACGCAGGGGAAGGGCTACACCTTC.

J is TRBJ2-3 and V is TRBV2, with TRBD1 matching over 8 bases. CDR1 SNHLY and CDR2 FYNNEI come from the germline V gene. This CDR3 has 17 residues. V gave up 1 base and J gave up 1 base; unmatched junction bases: 7. Here the CDR3 reads CASSEVAPGQGTDTQYF. CDR3 bases: TGTGCCAGCAGTGAAGTCGCACCGGGACAGGGCACAGATACGCAGTATTTT.

The chain links TRBV5-1 to TRBJ2-7, with 9 bases matching TRBD2. The CDR3 contains 15 residues. V lost 1 base to trimming and J lost 2 bases; unmatched junction nucleotides: 4. Germline CDR1 SGHRS, CDR2 YFSETQ. The CDR3: CASSLRASGTYEQYF. The DNA of the CDR3 is TGCGCCAGCAGCTTGCGGGCTAGCGGGACCTACGAGCAGTACTTC.

At least ten counts were recorded for this clonotype. V gene TRBV6-5 combines with J gene TRBJ2-7; D might be TRBD2 (6 bases). Per germline, CDR1 MNHEY and CDR2 SVGAGI. CDR3 length: 15 residues. Trimming cost V 2 bases and J 1 base, with 12 bases left between them. CDR3 sequence reads: CASSYGGVGSYEQYF. The CDR3 bases are TGTGCCAGCAGTTACGGCGGGGTTGGGTCCTACGAGCAGTACTTC.

V usage is TRBV9 and J usage is TRBJ1-2, with D perhaps matching TRBD1 (6 bases). With 2 bases removed from V and 5 bases from J, the gap between germline ends came to 16 bases. In germline, CDR1 is SGDLS, CDR2 YYNGEE. This CDR3 region has 15 residues. The CDR3 sequence: CASSVNREGGYGYTF. The CDR3 DNA is TGTGCCAGCAGCGTGAACAGGGAAGGTGGTTATGGCTACACCTTC.

The chain employs TRBV4-1 and TRBJ2-1; D ambiguous. Germline CDR1 MGHRA, CDR2 YSYEKL. Trimming took off 4 bases at V and 0 bases at J, with 13 bases between the two ends. The CDR3 totals 16 residues. The CDR3 here is CASSLLGEDSYNEQFF. The CDR3 bases are TGCGCCAGCAGCCTCCTGGGTGAGGACTCCTACAATGAGCAGTTCTTC.

This clonotype was seen only a few times. CDR3 in amino acids: CATSRVGQGIYNEQFF. Here the CDR3 DNA reads TGTGCCACCAGCAGAGTGGGACAGGGAATCTACAATGAGCAGTTCTTC. The rearrangement uses TRBV15 and TRBJ2-1, with 9 bases that match TRBD1. This CDR3 is 16 amino acids long. V lost 1 base to trimming and J lost 3 bases; unmatched junction nucleotides: 4. Per the germline V gene, CDR1 is LNHNV and CDR2 is YYDKDF (reference sequence).

The genes are TRBV18 and TRBJ2-7; the D is unclear. The CDR3 spans 11 residues. The germline CDR1 and CDR2 sequences are KGHSH and LQKENI. Trimming pared 4 bases from V and 4 bases from J, leaving 5 bases between. The CDR3 spells CASSRKYEQYF. CDR3 nucleotide sequence: TGTGCCAGCTCACGGAAATACGAGCAGTACTTC.